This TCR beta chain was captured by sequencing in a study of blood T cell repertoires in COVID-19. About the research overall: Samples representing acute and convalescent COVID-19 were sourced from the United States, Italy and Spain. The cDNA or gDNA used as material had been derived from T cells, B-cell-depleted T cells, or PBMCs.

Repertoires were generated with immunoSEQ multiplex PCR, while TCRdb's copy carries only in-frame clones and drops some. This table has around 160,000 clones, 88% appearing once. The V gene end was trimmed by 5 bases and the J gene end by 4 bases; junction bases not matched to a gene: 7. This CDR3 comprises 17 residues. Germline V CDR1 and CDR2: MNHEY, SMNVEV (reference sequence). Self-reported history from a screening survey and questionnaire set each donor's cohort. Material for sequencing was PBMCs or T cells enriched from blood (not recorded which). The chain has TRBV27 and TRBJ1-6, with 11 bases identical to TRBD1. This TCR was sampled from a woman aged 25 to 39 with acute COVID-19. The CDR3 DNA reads TGTGCCAGCAGTAACCCCCGGGACAGGGGGTATAATTCACCCCTCCACTTT. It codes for CASSNPRDRGYNSPLHF.